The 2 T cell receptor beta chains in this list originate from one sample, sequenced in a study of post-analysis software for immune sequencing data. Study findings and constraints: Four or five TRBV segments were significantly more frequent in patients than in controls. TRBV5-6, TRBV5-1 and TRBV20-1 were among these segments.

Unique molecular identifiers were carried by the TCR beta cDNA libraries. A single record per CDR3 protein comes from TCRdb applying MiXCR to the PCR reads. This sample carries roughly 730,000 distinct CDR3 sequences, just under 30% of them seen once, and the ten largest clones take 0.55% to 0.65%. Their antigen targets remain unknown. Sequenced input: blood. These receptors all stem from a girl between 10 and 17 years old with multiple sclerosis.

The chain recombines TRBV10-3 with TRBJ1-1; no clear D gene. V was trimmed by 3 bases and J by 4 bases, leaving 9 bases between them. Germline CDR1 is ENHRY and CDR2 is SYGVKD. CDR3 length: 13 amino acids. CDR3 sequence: CAISEEGVTEAFF. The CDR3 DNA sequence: TGTGCCATCAGTGAAGAGGGTGTCACTGAAGCTTTCTTT.

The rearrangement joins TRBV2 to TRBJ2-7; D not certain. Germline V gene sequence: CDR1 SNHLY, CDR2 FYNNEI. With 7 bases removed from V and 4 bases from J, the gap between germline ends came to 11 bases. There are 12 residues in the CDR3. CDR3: CASMGIGYEQYF. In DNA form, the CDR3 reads TGTGCCAGCATGGGAATTGGGTACGAGCAGTACTTC.